One sample yielded the 15 T cell receptor beta chains listed below, sequenced in a study of Ad26.COV2.S vaccination and SARS-CoV-2 variants. This table comes from immunoSEQ multiplex PCR, and its TCRdb copy is limited to in-frame clones, with some not included. Here the sample spans about 500,000 clones, roughly 87% being singletons. The treatment is: some 19 received Ad26.COV2.S at low or high dose, single or two shots; about 5 received placebo; per-sample allocation not given. Samples analyzed were those drawn on day 63 after the first vaccine or placebo injection. Sequencing used peripheral blood, obtained in a trial of Ad26.COV2.S vaccine versus placebo. The receptors shown here come from a person between 18 and 65 years old who received the Ad26.COV2.S COVID-19 vaccine or a placebo.

The V gene is TRBV19, the J gene TRBJ2-7; perhaps TRBD1 as D (5 bases). Germline-derived CDR1 and CDR2 are LNHDA and SQIVND (reference sequence). The V end was cut by 3 bases, the J end by 0 bases, with 12 bases between. The CDR3 totals 15 residues. The CDR3 protein is CASSMAGLSSYEQYF. The CDR3 DNA reads as TGTGCCAGTAGTATGGCAGGGCTGAGCTCCTACGAGCAGTACTTC.

The V call is TRBV11-2, the J call TRBJ2-7; D remains ambiguous. V lost 2 bases and J 0 bases, leaving 11 bases between the germline ends. The CDR3 totals 15 residues. Germline V CDR1 and CDR2: SGHAT, FQNNGV. Here the CDR3 reads CASSLWSVGSYEQYF. CDR3 DNA sequence: TGTGCCAGCAGCTTATGGAGCGTTGGCTCCTACGAGCAGTACTTC.

This clone was seen a single time. V usage is TRBV7-2 and J usage is TRBJ1-2; 9 nucleotides match TRBD1. The CDR3 has 16 amino acids. The J segment lost 4 bases and the V segment lost 0 bases, leaving 6 bases of the junction unmatched. Germline lookup yields CDR1 SGHTA and CDR2 FQGNSA. DNA of the CDR3: TGTGCCAGCAGCTTAGCCCGGGACAGGGACAGCTATGGCTACACCTTC. This gives the protein CASSLARDRDSYGYTF.

This rearrangement joins TRBV7-8 to TRBJ2-1; no reliable D call. The CDR3 spans 12 residues. Deletions cut 5 bases from V and 5 bases from J, with 7 bases between. CDR1 is SGHVS and CDR2 is FQNEAQ in the germline V gene. CDR3 residues: CASSLLHNEQFF. The CDR3 DNA follows: TGTGCCAGCAGCCTACTTCACAATGAGCAGTTCTTC.

V and J are TRBV6-2 or TRBV6-3 and TRBJ2-5; TRBD2 aligns across 8 bases. This CDR3 comprises 19 residues. Germline assignment: CDR1 MNHEY and CDR2 SVGEGT. V dropped 2 bases and J dropped 2; count of bases not matched to a gene: 16. The CDR3 sequence is CASSYRVSGLAGLQETQYF. CDR3 nucleotides: TGTGCCAGCAGTTACAGGGTTTCGGGGCTAGCGGGCCTTCAAGAGACCCAGTACTTC.

This clone has a single count. The chain combines TRBV27 with TRBJ2-7; D is ambiguous. CDR3 length: 11 residues. V lost 5 bases and J lost 7, with 9 bases in between. Germline V gene sequence: CDR1 MNHEY, CDR2 SMNVEV (reference sequence). CDR3 sequence: CASSAASEQYF. CDR3 DNA sequence: TGTGCCAGCAGTGCTGCCTCAGAGCAGTACTTC.

The chain is built from TRBV19 and TRBJ1-1; 10 bases are shared with TRBD1. Germline V CDR1 and CDR2: LNHDA, SQIVND (reference sequence). The CDR3 extends over 15 amino acids. V lost 1 base and J lost 7; bases outside the gene matches: 6. The CDR3 sequence is CASSIAGTGVFEAFF. For the CDR3, the DNA is TGTGCCAGTAGTATAGCAGGGACAGGGGTATTTGAAGCTTTCTTT.

The gene calls are TRBV10-2 and TRBJ2-1, with TRBD1 identical over 7 bases. The CDR3 is 12 amino acids. The V segment lost 10 bases and the J segment 16 bases; nucleotides outside the gene matches: 16. Germline CDR1 and CDR2: WSHSY and SAAADI. Here the CDR3 DNA reads TGCGCCACAGCCACACAGGGGTACGTTTACTTCTTC. This sequence encodes CATATQGYVYFF.

The chain has TRBV5-8 and TRBJ2-2; 14 bases are a match to TRBD2. Germline V gene data show CDR1 as SGHTS and CDR2 as YDEGEE. V lost 0 bases and J lost 6; bases outside the gene matches: 1. This CDR3 has 16 amino acids. This chain's CDR3 is CASSLEGLAGAGELFF. As DNA, the CDR3 is TGTGCCAGCAGCTTGGAGGGACTAGCGGGGGCCGGGGAGCTGTTTTTT.

V gene TRBV11-2 combines with J gene TRBJ2-3; D unclear. Germline V gene sequence: CDR1 SGHAT, CDR2 FQNNGV. The CDR3 consists of 11 residues. The V end lost 4 bases, the J end lost 9 bases, and 8 bases lay between the germline ends. CDR3 coding DNA: TGTGCCAGCAGCTCCCACGGCACGCAGTATTTT. Translated: CASSSHGTQYF.

The chain combines TRBV5-1 with TRBJ2-5; D is unresolved. Germline values: CDR1 SGHRS, CDR2 YFSETQ. The CDR3 covers 14 residues. V shed 0 bases and J shed 1 base, with 7 bases lying between them. In DNA form, the CDR3 reads TGCGCCAGCAGCTTGGTTATGCCCCAAGAGACCCAGTACTTC. It codes for CASSLVMPQETQYF.

The genes are TRBV1 and TRBJ2-1; the D segment call TRBD2 is taken from the table without a DNA check. TRBV1 represents a pseudogene. CDR3 size: 13 residues. Written as DNA, the CDR3 is TGCACCAGCAGCCAAGAGGCTAGTGATGAGCAGTTCTTC. Translated: CTSSQEASDEQFF.

The V call is TRBV30, the J call TRBJ1-1; the D is unclear. CDR1 GTSNPN and CDR2 SVGIG come from the germline V gene (reference sequence). V was clipped by 7 bases and J by 1 base, with 19 bases between them. The CDR3 loop spans 15 amino acids. In nucleotides, the CDR3 is TGTGCCTCTCACTGGACCTGGCGGAAGAACACTGAAGCTTTCTTT. It translates to CASHWTWRKNTEAFF.

The J gene is TRBJ1-2, the V gene TRBV13; 7 bases align to TRBD1. CDR1 and CDR2 (germline): PRHDT, FYEKMQ (reference sequence). V gave up 5 bases and J gave up 1 base; unmatched junction bases: 13. This CDR3 has 17 residues. The CDR3 is CASSPPSRDRYNYGYTF. CDR3 bases: TGTGCCAGCAGCCCTCCTTCCCGGGACAGATATAACTATGGCTACACCTTC.

The rearrangement links TRBV2 to TRBJ1-1; D is undetermined. This CDR3 region has 11 residues. Trimming pared 4 bases from V and 9 bases from J, leaving 9 bases between. Germline V gives CDR1 SNHLY, CDR2 FYNNEI. CDR3 nucleotide sequence: TGTGCCAGCAGTGTTGTAGGCCAAGCTTTCTTT. This sequence encodes CASSVVGQAFF.